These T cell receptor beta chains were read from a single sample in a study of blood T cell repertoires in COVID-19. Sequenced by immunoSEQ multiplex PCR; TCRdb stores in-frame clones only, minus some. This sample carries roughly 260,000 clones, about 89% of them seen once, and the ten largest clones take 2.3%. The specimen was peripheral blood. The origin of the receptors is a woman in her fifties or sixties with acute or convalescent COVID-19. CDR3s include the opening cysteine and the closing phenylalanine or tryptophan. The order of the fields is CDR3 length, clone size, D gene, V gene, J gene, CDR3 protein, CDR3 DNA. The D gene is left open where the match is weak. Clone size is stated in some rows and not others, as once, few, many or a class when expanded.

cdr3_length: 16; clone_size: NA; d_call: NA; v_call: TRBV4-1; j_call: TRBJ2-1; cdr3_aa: CASSQDQAEAYNEQFF; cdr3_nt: TGCGCCAGCAGCCAAGATCAGGCGGAGGCCTACAATGAGCAGTTCTTC
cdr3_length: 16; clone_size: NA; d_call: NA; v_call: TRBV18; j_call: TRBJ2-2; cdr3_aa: CASSPSSGGNTGELFF; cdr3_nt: TGTGCCAGCTCACCTTCTTCAGGTGGGAACACCGGGGAGCTGTTTTTT
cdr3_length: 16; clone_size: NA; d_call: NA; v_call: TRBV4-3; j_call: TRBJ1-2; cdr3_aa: CASSQDSGVTDYGYTF; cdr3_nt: TGCGCCAGCAGCCAAGATTCGGGTGTAACCGATTATGGCTACACCTTC
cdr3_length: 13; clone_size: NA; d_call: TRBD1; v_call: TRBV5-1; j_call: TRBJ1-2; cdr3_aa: CASSQGQGDGYTF; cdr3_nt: TGCGCCAGCAGCCAGGGACAGGGGGATGGCTACACCTTC
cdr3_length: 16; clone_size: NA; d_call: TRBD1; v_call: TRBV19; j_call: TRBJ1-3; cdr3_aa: CASRRQGGFSGNTIYF; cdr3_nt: TGTGCCAGTAGGCGACAGGGGGGGTTCTCTGGAAACACCATATATTTT
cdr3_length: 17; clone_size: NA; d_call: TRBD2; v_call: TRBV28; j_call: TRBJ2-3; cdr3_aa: CASSFRLAEPGTDTQYF; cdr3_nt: TGTGCCAGCAGTTTCCGTCTAGCGGAGCCAGGCACAGATACGCAGTATTTT
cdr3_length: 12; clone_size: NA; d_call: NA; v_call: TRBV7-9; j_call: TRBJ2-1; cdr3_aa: CASSLVVGLQFF; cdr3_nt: TGTGCCAGCAGCTTAGTTGTTGGGCTGCAGTTCTTC
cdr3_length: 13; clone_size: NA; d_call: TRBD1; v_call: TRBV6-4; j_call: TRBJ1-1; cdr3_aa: CASSRGQGARAFF; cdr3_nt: TGTGCCAGCAGTAGGGGACAGGGGGCACGAGCTTTCTTT
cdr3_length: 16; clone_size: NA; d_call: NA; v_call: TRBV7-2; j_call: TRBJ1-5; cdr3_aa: CASSLARGIGNQPQHF; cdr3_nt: TGTGCCAGCAGCTTAGCCAGGGGAATTGGCAATCAGCCCCAGCATTTT
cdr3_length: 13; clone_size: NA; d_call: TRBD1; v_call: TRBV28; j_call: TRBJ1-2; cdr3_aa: CASSWGQSYGYTF; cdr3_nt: TGTGCCAGCAGCTGGGGACAGTCCTATGGCTACACCTTC
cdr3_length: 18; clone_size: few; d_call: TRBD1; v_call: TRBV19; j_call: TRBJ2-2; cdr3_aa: CASQGGRAFPLNTGELFF; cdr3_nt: TGTGCCTCACAAGGGGGCAGGGCTTTTCCCCTGAACACCGGGGAGCTGTTTTTT
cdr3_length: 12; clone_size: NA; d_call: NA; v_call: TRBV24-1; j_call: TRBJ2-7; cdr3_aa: CATSERFGEQYF; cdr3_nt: TGTGCCACCAGTGAGAGGTTCGGCGAGCAGTACTTC
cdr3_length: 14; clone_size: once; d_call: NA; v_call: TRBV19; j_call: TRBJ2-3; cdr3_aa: CASSLSQDTDTQYF; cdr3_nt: TGTGCCAGTAGTCTCTCCCAGGACACAGATACGCAGTATTTT
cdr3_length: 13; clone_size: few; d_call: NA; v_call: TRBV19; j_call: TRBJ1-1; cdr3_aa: CASSNRERTEAFF; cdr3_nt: TGTGCCAGTAGTAACAGGGAAAGAACTGAAGCTTTCTTT
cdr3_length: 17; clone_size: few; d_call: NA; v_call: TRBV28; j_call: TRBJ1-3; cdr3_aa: CASSSPRSGRSGNTIYF; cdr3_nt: TGTGCCAGCAGTTCCCCCCGTTCGGGAAGGTCTGGAAACACCATATATTTT
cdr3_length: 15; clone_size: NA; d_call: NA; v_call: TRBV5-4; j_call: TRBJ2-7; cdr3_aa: CASSLLIGTTYEQYF; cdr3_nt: TGTGCCAGCAGCTTGTTAATCGGGACAACGTACGAGCAGTACTTC
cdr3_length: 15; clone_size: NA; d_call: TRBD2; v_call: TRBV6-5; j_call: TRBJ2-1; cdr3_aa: CASSSSGRPYNEQFF; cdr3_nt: TGTGCCAGCAGCTCTAGCGGGAGGCCCTACAATGAGCAGTTCTTC
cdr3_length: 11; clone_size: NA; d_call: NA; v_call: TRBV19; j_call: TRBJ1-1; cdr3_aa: CASTERTEAFF; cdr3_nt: TGTGCCAGCACAGAGAGAACTGAAGCTTTCTTT
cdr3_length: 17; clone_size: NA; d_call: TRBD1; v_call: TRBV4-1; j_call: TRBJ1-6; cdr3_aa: CASSQVLTGGFSSPLHF; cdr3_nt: TGCGCCAGCAGCCAAGTTTTGACAGGGGGGTTCAGTTCACCCCTCCACTTT
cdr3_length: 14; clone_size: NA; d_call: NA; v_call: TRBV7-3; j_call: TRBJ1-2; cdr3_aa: CASSLTRGTHGYTF; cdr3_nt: TGTGCCAGCAGCTTAACTCGCGGGACCCATGGCTACACCTTC
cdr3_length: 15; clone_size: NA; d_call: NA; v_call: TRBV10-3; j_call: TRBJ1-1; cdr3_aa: CAISESFRDTWKAFF; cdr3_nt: TGTGCCATCAGTGAGTCTTTCCGGGACACCTGGAAAGCTTTCTTT
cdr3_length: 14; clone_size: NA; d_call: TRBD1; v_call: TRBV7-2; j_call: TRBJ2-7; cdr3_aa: CASSVTGTGYEQYF; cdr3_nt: TGTGCCAGCAGCGTGACCGGGACAGGCTACGAGCAGTACTTC
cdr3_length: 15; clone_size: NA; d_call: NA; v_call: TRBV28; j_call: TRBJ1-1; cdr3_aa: CASSYDGDMNTEAFF; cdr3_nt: TGTGCCAGCAGTTACGACGGCGACATGAACACTGAAGCTTTCTTT
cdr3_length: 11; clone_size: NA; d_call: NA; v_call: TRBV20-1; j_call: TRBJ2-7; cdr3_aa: CSASPGYEQYF; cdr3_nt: TGCAGTGCCTCCCCCGGGTACGAGCAGTACTTC
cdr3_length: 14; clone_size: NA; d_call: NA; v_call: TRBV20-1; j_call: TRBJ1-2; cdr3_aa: CSASIQGSRYGYTF; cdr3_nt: TGCAGTGCTAGTATACAGGGCAGTAGGTATGGCTACACCTTC
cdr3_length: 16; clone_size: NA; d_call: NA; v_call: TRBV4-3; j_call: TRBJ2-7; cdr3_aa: CASSQDSREHSYEQYF; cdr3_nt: TGCGCCAGCAGCCAAGATTCCCGTGAACACTCCTACGAGCAGTACTTC
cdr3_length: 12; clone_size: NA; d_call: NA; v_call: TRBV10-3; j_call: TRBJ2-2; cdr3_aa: CAISELTGELFF; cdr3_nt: TGTGCCATCAGTGAGCTTACCGGGGAGCTGTTTTTT
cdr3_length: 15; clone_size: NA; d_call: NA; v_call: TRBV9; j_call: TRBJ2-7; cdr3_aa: CASSASRANLGEQYF; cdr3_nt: TGTGCCAGCAGCGCAAGCAGGGCGAACCTGGGGGAGCAGTACTTC